These 22 T cell receptor beta chains came from one sample sequenced in a study of tumor-infiltrating lymphocytes in primary liver carcinoma. Starting from 500 ng of total RNA, TCR beta cDNA was produced with a primer in the constant region. Nested multiplex PCR, run for three rounds with slightly modified ARM-PCR, yielded TCR beta libraries. For around 9 cycles apiece, the opening two PCR rounds ran with TRBV1-TRBV30 forward primers and a C-beta reverse primer. TCRdb passed the multiplex PCR reads through MiXCR, listing each CDR3 protein once. Seen here are about 330,000 distinct CDR3 sequences, about 61% observed once, and the top ten hold roughly 6%. For blood RNA, unsorted whole blood served as the source, and germline DNA was extracted too. Material for sequencing was peripheral blood. Receptor source: a man aged 35 to 55 with primary liver carcinoma and hepatitis B virus infection.

The table lists this clonotype with many counts. The chain employs TRBV6-6 and TRBJ1-5, with unresolved D. Germline CDR1 MNHNY, CDR2 SVGAGI (reference sequence). Trimming removed 5 bases at V and 1 base at J, with 6 bases between. The CDR3 contains 13 residues. CDR3 amino acids: CASSTESNQPQHF. In nucleotides, the CDR3 is TGTGCCAGCAGTACGGAGAGCAATCAGCCCCAGCATTTT.

In this sample, this clonotype turned up a few times. The chain links TRBV30 to TRBJ2-3; D gene uncertain. The CDR3 extends over 15 amino acids. CDR1 and CDR2 from the germline V gene are GTSNPN and SVGIG (reference sequence). V lost 0 bases to trimming and J lost 0 bases, with 10 bases between them. The CDR3 DNA is TGTGCCTGGAGTGTAGGCACGCTCAGCACAGATACGCAGTATTTT. Its protein is CAWSVGTLSTDTQYF.

The rearrangement joins TRBV7-2 to TRBJ2-1, with D tentatively TRBD1 or TRBD2 (5 bases each). The germline V and J ends were trimmed by 5 bases and 0 bases, with 11 bases remaining between them. The CDR3 has 15 amino acids. Germline values: CDR1 SGHTA, CDR2 FQGNSA. CDR3 in DNA: TGTGCCAGCAGCACGAAGAGGGGCTCCTACAATGAGCAGTTCTTC. This sequence encodes CASSTKRGSYNEQFF.

Points on this clonotype: Given a much more abundant clone one base away, this may be a read error. The chain recombines TRBV6-2 or TRBV6-3 with TRBJ1-2; 7 bases map to TRBD1. V shed 7 bases, J shed 10 bases, and the junction held 15 bases outside the gene matches. The CDR3 length is 14 residues. Looked up from germline, CDR1 is MNHEY and CDR2 is SVGEGT. The CDR3: CASNKGQRSGDYTF. Written as DNA, the CDR3 is TGTGCCAGCAACAAGGGACAGAGGAGCGGTGACTACACCTTC.

In the case of this clonotype: With a much larger clone just one base away, this may be a read error. This chain connects TRBV6-5 to TRBJ1-1; the match to TRBD1 covers 10 bases. From germline, CDR1 is MNHEY and CDR2 SVGAGI. This CDR3 is 15 amino acids long. The CDR3 DNA is TGTGCCAGCAGTTACGGACAGGGGGTAGACACTGGAGCTTTCTTT. It yields the protein CASSYGQGVDTGAFF.

As to this clonotype: The CDR3 ends on some other residue instead of the conserved phenylalanine or tryptophan, so this is likely a read error. The chain carries TRBV11-2 and TRBJ2-3, with D hard to call. The CDR3 covers 12 residues. Per germline, CDR1 SGHAT and CDR2 FQNNGV. CDR3 in DNA: TGTGCCAGCAGGTTAGTAGGAGATACGCAGTATTCT. Protein: CASRLVGDTQYS.

This CDR3 is CASSPETGPTEQYF. Here the CDR3 DNA reads TGTGCCAGCAGCCCGGAGACAGGCCCCACCGAGCAGTACTTC. The V gene is TRBV7-8, the J gene TRBJ2-7; possibly TRBD1 for D (6 bases). Germline assignment: CDR1 SGHVS and CDR2 FQNEAQ. The CDR3 has 14 residues. V was cut by 5 bases and J by 6 bases, with 17 bases left in between.

As regards this clonotype: A single base separates this from a much larger clone, so it may be a read error. This chain connects TRBV12-3 or TRBV12-4 to TRBJ2-4, with TRBD2 as a possible D gene (6 bases). V was pared by 7 bases and J by 0 bases, with 28 bases between. This CDR3 is built from 20 residues. CDR3 nucleotides: TGTGCCAGCACTCCTTCCCCGGGACGGGGGTTACTTCTAGCCAAAAACATTCAGTACTTC. Its protein product is CASTPSPGRGLLLAKNIQYF.

Concerning this clonotype itself: Given a much more abundant clone one base away, this may be a read error. The gene calls are TRBV6-5 and TRBJ1-1; D is unresolved. CDR3 length: 14 amino acids. With 7 bases removed from V and 1 base from J, the gap between germline ends came to 13 bases. The germline V gene encodes CDR1 MNHEY and CDR2 SVGAGI. In DNA form, the CDR3 reads TGTGCCAGCATTTATTCGGTCCAGAACACTGAAGCTTTCTTT. Its translation: CASIYSVQNTEAFF.

This clonotype was detected many times. V is TRBV6-2 or TRBV6-3 and J is TRBJ2-7; TRBD2 matches 7 bases. J gave up 2 bases and V 6 bases, and 10 bases lay outside the gene matches. The germline gives CDR1 MNHEY, CDR2 SVGEGT. This CDR3 comprises 15 residues. The DNA of the CDR3 is TGTGCCAGCAGGGAAGGATGGGGGGGAGCCTACGAGCAGTACTTC. Its translation is CASREGWGGAYEQYF.

With regard to this clonotype: The junction shows a germline mismatch at one end, possibly a read error. The chain is built from TRBV10-1 and TRBJ2-7; weak D call: TRBD2 (5 bases). From germline, CDR1 is WNHNN and CDR2 SYGVQD (reference sequence). This CDR3 is built from 13 residues. Here the CDR3 DNA reads TGTGCCAGCAGTGAGTCTGGGAGCGGCAAGCTGTACTTC. The encoded protein is CASSESGSGKLYF.

Only a few counts were recorded for this clonotype. This may be a read error: a much more frequent sequence differs by one nucleotide. V usage is TRBV29-1 and J usage is TRBJ1-2; D unclear. This CDR3 has 12 amino acids. Germline loops: CDR1 SQVTM, CDR2 ANQGSEA. V was clipped by 8 bases and J by 8 bases, with 18 bases between them. The CDR3: CSILAQLGGYTF. The CDR3 DNA sequence: TGCAGCATCCTAGCCCAACTTGGGGGCTACACCTTC. Using reference TRBV29-1 and TRBJ1-2 for the parts outside the CDR3, the full variable domain is SAVISQKPSRDICQRGTSLTIQCQVDSQVTMMFWYRQQPGQSLTLIATANQGSEATYESGFVIDKFPISRPNLTFSTLTVSNMSPEDSSIYLCSILAQLGGYTFGSGTRLTVV.

A remark on this clonotype: A much larger clone lies a single base off, so this may be a read error. The rearrangement joins TRBV5-4 to TRBJ2-2; D gene unclear. This CDR3 is 13 amino acids long. The germline CDR1 and CDR2 sequences are SGHNT and YYREEE (reference sequence). DNA for the CDR3: TGTGTCAGCAGGATTGACCGCACCGGGGAGCTGTTTTTT. Protein product: CVSRIDRTGELFF. Complete variable domain (other parts from reference TRBV5-4 and TRBJ2-2): ETGVTQSPTHLIKTRGQQVTLRCSSQSGHNTVSWYQQALGQGPQFIFQYYREEENGRGNFPPRFSGLQFPNYSSELNVNALELDDSALYLCVSRIDRTGELFFGEGSRLTVL.

In this sample, this clonotype turned up once. The chain uses TRBV11-3 and TRBJ2-1; 10 nucleotides line up with TRBD2. Unmatched junction bases numbered 14, after V lost 8 bases and J lost 10 bases. This CDR3 is built from 15 residues. Germline assignment: CDR1 SGHNT and CDR2 YENEEA. This chain's CDR3 is CASCNGLAGDREQFF. The CDR3 DNA follows: TGTGCCAGCTGCAACGGGCTAGCGGGAGATAGAGAGCAGTTCTTC.

This clonotype was observed once. The rearrangement joins TRBV11-3 to TRBJ2-2; 9 positions agree with TRBD1. Germline V gives CDR1 SGHNT, CDR2 YENEEA. With V trimmed by 6 bases and J by 7 bases, 9 bases remained unmatched. The CDR3 has 15 residues. The CDR3 nucleotides are TGTGCCAGCAGGTCAGGACAGGGGAGAGTCGGGGAGCTGTTTTTT. Translating gives CASRSGQGRVGELFF.

V is TRBV14 and J is TRBJ2-7; D gene unclear. Between the trimmed V and J ends, which lost 4 bases and 5 bases, there was a span of 6 bases. This CDR3 contains 11 residues. CDR1 and CDR2 from the germline V gene are SGHDN and FVKESK. Here the CDR3 reads CASSPRDEQYF. CDR3 sequence (DNA): TGTGCCAGCAGCCCCCGTGACGAGCAGTACTTC.

There are many counts of this clonotype. The CDR3 loop reads CASSLGPRSQETQYF. The CDR3 DNA reads as TGTGCCAGCAGCTTGGGTCCCCGGAGCCAAGAGACCCAGTACTTC. The V and J genes are TRBV5-5 and TRBJ2-5; D ambiguous. The germline V and J ends were trimmed by 0 bases and 1 base, with 10 bases remaining between them. The CDR3 is 15 residues long. The germline V gene has CDR1 SGHKS and CDR2 YYEKEE (reference sequence).

This clonotype was seen repeatedly, ten times or more. V is TRBV4-2 and J is TRBJ2-1, with D tentatively TRBD1 (6 bases). Germline CDR1 LGHNA, CDR2 YNFKEQ. The CDR3 runs to 15 residues. V was shortened by 2 bases and J by 5 bases, with 13 bases between the two germline ends. In DNA form, the CDR3 reads TGTGCCAGCAGCCAATCAGGGGCGTGGGACAATGAGCAGTTCTTC. Translation gives CASSQSGAWDNEQFF.

As concerns this clonotype: One end of the junction is discordant with germline, which a read error may explain. The CDR3 nucleotides are TGTGCCAGCAGCTTTAGCAACAGCAATAAGCCCCAGCATTTT. This encodes CASSFSNSNKPQHF. The J gene is TRBJ1-5, the V gene TRBV7-9, with D unresolved. This CDR3 contains 14 residues. Germline V gene sequence: CDR1 SEHNR, CDR2 FQNEAQ (reference sequence).

The gene calls are TRBV7-8 and TRBJ2-1; 8 bases map to TRBD2. Germline CDR1 SGHVS, CDR2 FQNEAQ. CDR3 length: 18 amino acids. The J segment lost 8 bases and the V segment lost 1 base, leaving 16 bases of the junction unmatched. Here the CDR3 DNA reads TGTGCCAGCAGCTTAGAGCCTCCCAGCGAGCGGGAGTGGGATGAGCAGTTCTTC. It encodes CASSLEPPSEREWDEQFF.

Many counts were recorded for this clonotype. The CDR3 spells CASSLGTGDQETQYF. The CDR3 DNA reads as TGTGCCAGCAGCTTGGGGACAGGGGACCAAGAGACCCAGTACTTC. This chain links TRBV11-2 with TRBJ2-5; 10 bases align to TRBD1. The V and J ends lost 3 bases and 0 bases, in that order; junction bases with no gene match: 1. CDR1 is SGHAT, CDR2 FQNNGV, per germline. The CDR3 has 15 residues. Looking up the rest from reference TRBV11-2 and TRBJ2-5 gives the full variable domain: EAGVAQSPRYKIIEKRQSVAFWCNPISGHATLYWYQQILGQGPKLLIQFQNNGVVDDSQLPKDRFSAERLKGVDSTLKIQPAKLEDSAVYLCASSLGTGDQETQYFGPGTRLLVL.

As regards this clonotype: A read error is possible here, since a much larger clone lies one base away. The chain combines TRBV14 with TRBJ1-1; tentatively, D is TRBD1 (6 bases). The CDR3 has 12 amino acids. The germline V gene encodes CDR1 SGHDN and CDR2 FVKESK. The CDR3 sequence is CTSSVQGVEAFF. CDR3 sequence (DNA): TGTACCAGCAGCGTACAGGGTGTTGAAGCTTTCTTT.